The entry below describes one T cell receptor (beta chain). Sequencing used immunoSEQ multiplex PCR; TCRdb keeps in-frame clones, though not all of them. Among over 200,000 clones, just under 85% were seen once, and the ten largest hold approximately 16%. This sample stems from a study of blood T cell repertoires in COVID-19. Turning to the study itself: PBMCs, B-cell-depleted T cells, or T cells were the source of the cDNA or gDNA that made up the material.

The CDR3 length is 12 residues. CDR1 SGHRS and CDR2 YFSETQ come from the germline V gene. V was pared by 0 bases and J by 10 bases, with 10 bases between. Participant ages covered about 18 to 95 years across around 22 US areas. Categorization into cohorts depended on clinical history that participants reported. All recovered Cohort 3 donors got two negative PCRs, got clearance, or saw symptom resolution. The chain uses TRBV5-1 and TRBJ1-1; a weak D match, TRBD1 (6 bases). The origin of this receptor is a man between 40 and 49 years old who had recovered from COVID-19. The sample comprised PBMCs or T cells enriched from blood (not recorded which). As DNA, the CDR3 is TGCGCCAGCAGCTTGGATTTCAGGGGAGCTTTCTTT. Residues: CASSLDFRGAFF.